This T cell receptor (beta chain) was observed in a study of blood T cell repertoires in COVID-19. Study-wide context: Samples representing acute and convalescent COVID-19 were sourced from the United States, Italy and Spain. PBMCs, B-cell-depleted T cells, or T cells provided the cDNA or gDNA that made up the material.

As processed by the authors: Amplifying reference gene primers gave estimates of nucleated cell counts. The protocol was immunoSEQ multiplex PCR, while the TCRdb copy is restricted to in-frame clones and leaves out a portion. V, J and clone size derive from that table, while D and trimming were established from the DNA sequence. This sample yields about 53,000 clones, of which 80% to 90% are seen a single time; about 2.7% belongs to the top ten. Germline CDR1 reads LGHDT; CDR2 reads YNNKEL (reference sequence). This CDR3 region has 17 residues. Trimming pared 4 bases from V and 3 bases from J, leaving 18 bases between.

The chain combines TRBV3-1 (or the pseudogene TRBV3-2) with TRBJ2-2, with D perhaps matching TRBD2 (6 bases). The source is a woman aged 60-75 years with acute or convalescent COVID-19. What was sequenced was peripheral blood. CDR3 coding DNA: TGTGCCAGCAGCCCCCGCCAGATAGCGGCTTACACCGGGGAGCTGTTTTTT. Translated: CASSPRQIAAYTGELFF.